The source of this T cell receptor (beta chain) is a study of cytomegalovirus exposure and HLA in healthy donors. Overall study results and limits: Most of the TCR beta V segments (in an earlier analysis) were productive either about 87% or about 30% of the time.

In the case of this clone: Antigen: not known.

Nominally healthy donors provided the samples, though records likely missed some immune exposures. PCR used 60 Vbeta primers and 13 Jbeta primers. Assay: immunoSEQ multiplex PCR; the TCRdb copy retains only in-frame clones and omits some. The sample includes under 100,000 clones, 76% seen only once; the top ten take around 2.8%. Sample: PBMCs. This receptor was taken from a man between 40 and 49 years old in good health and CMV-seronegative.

CDR3 nucleotides: TGTGCCAGCAGCGGGGGAGGGATCTACGAGCAGTACTTC. This translates into CASSGGGIYEQYF. The chain recombines TRBV7-9 with TRBJ2-7; 7 nucleotides match TRBD2. The J segment lost 3 bases and the V segment lost 5 bases, leaving 4 bases of the junction unmatched. The CDR3 has 13 amino acids. CDR1 SEHNR and CDR2 FQNEAQ come from the germline V gene (reference sequence).